The 3 T cell receptor beta chains below all came from one sample that was sequenced in a study of T cell changes during pregnancy in multiple sclerosis. Only in-frame clones appear in the TCRdb table, and some are missing; sequencing was by immunoSEQ multiplex PCR. This table has roughly 40,000 clones, about nine tenths appearing once. The sample was CD4+ T cells from peripheral blood mononuclear cells, taken in the second trimester of pregnancy. These receptor sequences come from a female donor in good health, enrolled as a control in a pregnancy study.

This chain uses TRBV7-3 with TRBJ2-3; D is perhaps TRBD2 (5 bases). In germline, CDR1 is SGHTA, CDR2 FQGTGA. This CDR3 spans 13 amino acids. The germline V and J ends were trimmed by 6 bases and 1 base, with 8 bases remaining between them. Here the CDR3 reads CASSSGGTDTQYF. CDR3 DNA: TGTGCCAGCAGTTCCGGGGGCACAGATACGCAGTATTTT.

The CDR3 bases are TGTGCCAGCAGCTTACAGGGACAGGGTACGGACACCATATATTTT. Translating gives CASSLQGQGTDTIYF. The chain uses TRBV7-2 and TRBJ1-3; TRBD1 agrees at 9 bases. V shed 2 bases, J shed 8 bases, and the junction held 7 bases outside the gene matches. Germline V gives CDR1 SGHTA, CDR2 FQGNSA. This CDR3 is 15 amino acids long.

On this clone itself: This sample also contains other DNA sequences that code for the same CDR3. The chain combines TRBV20-1 with TRBJ2-5; D unresolved. The CDR3 has 11 residues. V lost 3 bases, J lost 3 bases, and 5 bases lay in between. Germline V lookup: CDR1 DFQATT, CDR2 SNEGSKA (reference sequence). CDR3 DNA sequence: TGCAGTGCTAGCCCAGAAGAGACCCAGTACTTC. Translating it yields CSASPEETQYF.